A single TCR beta chain is shown here with its context. The V and J ends lost 6 bases and 7 bases, in that order; junction bases with no gene match: 5. CDR3 length: 14 residues. CDR1 LNHNV and CDR2 YYDKDF come from the germline V gene (reference sequence). This sample is drawn from a study of cytomegalovirus exposure and HLA in healthy donors. PCR employed 60 Vbeta and 13 Jbeta primers. This table comes from immunoSEQ multiplex PCR, and its TCRdb copy is limited to in-frame clones, with some not included. The sample has about 150,000 clones; 70% to 85% are singletons. The sequencing input was PBMCs. This sequence was found in a woman in her 50s in good health and CMV-seropositive. The chain uses TRBV15 and TRBJ2-1; the match to TRBD2 covers 11 bases. In nucleotides, the CDR3 is TGTGCCACCAGACCGGGACTAGCGGTAAATGAGCAGTTCTTC. Translation: CATRPGLAVNEQFF. Full variable domain (missing parts from reference TRBV15 and TRBJ2-1): DAMVIQNPRYQVTQFGKPVTLSCSQTLNHNVMYWYQQKSSQAPKLLFHYYDKDFNNEADTPDNFQSRRPNTSFCFLDIRSPGLGDTAMYLCATRPGLAVNEQFFGPGTRLTVL.